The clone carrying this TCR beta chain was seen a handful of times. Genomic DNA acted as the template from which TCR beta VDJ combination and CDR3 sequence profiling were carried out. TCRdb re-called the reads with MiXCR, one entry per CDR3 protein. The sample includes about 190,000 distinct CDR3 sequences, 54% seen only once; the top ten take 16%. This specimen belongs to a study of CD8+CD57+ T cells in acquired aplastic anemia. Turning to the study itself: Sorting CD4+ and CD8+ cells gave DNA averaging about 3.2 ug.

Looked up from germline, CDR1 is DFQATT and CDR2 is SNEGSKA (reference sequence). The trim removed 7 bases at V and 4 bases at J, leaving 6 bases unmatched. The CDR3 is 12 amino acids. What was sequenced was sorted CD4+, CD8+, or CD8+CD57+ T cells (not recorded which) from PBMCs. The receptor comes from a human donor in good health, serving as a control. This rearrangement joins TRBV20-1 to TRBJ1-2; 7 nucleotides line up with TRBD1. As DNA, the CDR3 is TGCAGTGACCCGGGACAGCTCTATGGCTACACCTTC. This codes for CSDPGQLYGYTF.